A selection of T cell receptor beta chains follows, all from one sample in a study of T cells in Graves' hyperthyroidism and ophthalmopathy. TCRdb re-analysed the multiplex PCR reads in MiXCR, keeping a single row per CDR3 protein. This sample has about 270,000 distinct CDR3 sequences, with 20% to 25% found just once. The sample taken for sequencing was blood. These receptors originate from a man aged 30-40 years with Graves' ophthalmopathy. Each CDR3 is given without its conserved first and last residue. Not every row has a clone size; where given, it reads once, few, many or a size class.

TRBV15 few ATSRLNTGGNQPQH
TRBV11-2 few ASSFRAPLAGGLREQY
TRBV7-2 many ASSPGPTDTQY
TRBV28 many ASSLGSWEQF
TRBV3-1 few ASRHYRDGGRETQY
TRBV3-1 - ASSSQRDYQETQH
TRBV9 once ASSVGATKETQY
TRBV11-2 - ASSPPKGSGNTIY
TRBV5-1 few ASSRDRSLFEQY
TRBV12-3/TRBV12-4 many ASNVAGVGNEQF
TRBV7-8 many ASSLRVGSGNTIY
TRBV12-3/TRBV12-4 few ASSRLYGYT
TRBV12-3/TRBV12-4 many ASSRQGYNQPQH
TRBV24-1 - ATSDLRLAGENEQF
TRBV5-1 many ASSPLHRPSGSSTDTQY
TRBV10-3 - AISGGLAGYNEQF
TRBV3-1 many ASSQGGTPLH
TRBV3-1 - ASSRKITDTQY
TRBV20-1 - SARDRLAGGGGYNEQF
TRBV5-5 once ASPGGKGNEQF
TRBV6-9 - ASSYGTGVGQPQH
TRBV6-2/TRBV6-3 once ASRDTTNTGELF
TRBV27 - ASSLSGPSSGNTIY
TRBV28 few ASSPWTGGGNQPQH
TRBV12-3/TRBV12-4 many ASTVGPRNTEAF